These 28 T cell receptor beta chains were all obtained from the same sample, sequenced in a study of blood T cell repertoires in COVID-19. The data were produced by immunoSEQ multiplex PCR, yet TCRdb's version contains in-frame clones alone and is incomplete. Here the sample spans 84,000 or so clones, approximately 80% being singletons. The sample consisted of peripheral blood. The receptors were gathered from a man aged 70 or older with acute or convalescent COVID-19.

The genes are TRBV9 and TRBJ2-5; 7 nucleotides align to TRBD1. Germline values: CDR1 SGDLS, CDR2 YYNGEE. This CDR3 is 15 amino acids long. The trim removed 0 bases at V and 0 bases at J, leaving 2 bases unmatched. The CDR3 nucleotides read TGTGCCAGCAGCGTAGGTACAGGGGACCAAGAGACCCAGTACTTC. Translated, it gives CASSVGTGDQETQYF.

This clone was seen once. The rearrangement links TRBV7-9 to TRBJ2-5; 8 positions agree with TRBD1. Germline V gene lookup returns CDR1 SEHNR and CDR2 FQNEAQ (reference sequence). V lost 5 bases to trimming and J lost 2 bases; unmatched junction nucleotides: 4. The CDR3 is made up of 14 amino acids. The CDR3 reads CASSHGTGQETQYF. The CDR3 bases are TGTGCCAGCAGCCACGGGACAGGACAAGAGACCCAGTACTTC.

The table lists this clone with many counts. The chain couples TRBV5-5 to TRBJ1-5, with D possibly matching TRBD1 (5 bases). This CDR3 is 15 amino acids long. Between the trimmed V and J ends, which lost 3 bases and 3 bases, there was a span of 13 bases. The germline CDR1 and CDR2 sequences are SGHKS and YYEKEE (reference sequence). CDR3: CASSWAGGDNQPQHF. CDR3 nucleotides: TGTGCCAGCAGCTGGGCGGGGGGGGACAATCAGCCCCAGCATTTT.

The rearrangement joins TRBV27 to TRBJ1-3; D is possibly TRBD1 (6 bases). V was cut by 3 bases and J by 2 bases, with 11 bases left in between. Germline values: CDR1 MNHEY, CDR2 SMNVEV (reference sequence). This CDR3 region has 15 residues. The CDR3, as DNA: TGTGCCAGCAGTTTCCAGGGGCTGCCTGGAAACACCATATATTTT. Its protein product is CASSFQGLPGNTIYF.

The chain recombines TRBV7-6 with TRBJ1-3; D gene unclear. The V end lost 7 bases, the J end lost 0 bases, and 19 bases lay between the germline ends. Germline loops: CDR1 SGHVS, CDR2 FNYEAQ. This CDR3 contains 17 residues. CDR3 in amino acids: CASTLEVPAPSGNTIYF. CDR3 DNA sequence: TGTGCCAGCACCCTAGAGGTTCCGGCCCCCTCTGGAAACACCATATATTTT. Full variable domain (outside the CDR3, taken from reference TRBV7-6 and TRBJ1-3): GAGVSQSPRYKVTKRGQDVALRCDPISGHVSLYWYRQALGQGPEFLTYFNYEAQQDKSGLPNDRFSAERPEGSISTLTIQRTEQRDSAMYRCASTLEVPAPSGNTIYFGEGSWLTVV.

The rearrangement links TRBV14 to TRBJ1-1; possible D gene TRBD1, 6 bases. V lost 4 bases, J lost 5 bases, and 17 bases lay in between. This CDR3 contains 15 residues. Germline CDR1 SGHDN, CDR2 FVKESK. CDR3 residues: CASSPRPGGHTEAFF. CDR3 nucleotides: TGTGCCAGCAGCCCCCGTCCGGGGGGGCATACTGAAGCTTTCTTT.

V usage is TRBV6-5 and J usage is TRBJ1-5; TRBD1 aligns across 7 bases. The germline V gene encodes CDR1 MNHEY and CDR2 SVGAGI. The CDR3 runs 15 residues. J gave up 2 bases and V 8 bases, and 9 bases lay outside the gene matches. The CDR3 DNA sequence: TGTGCCAGCCGCTCCTTAGGACAGGGCAATCAGCCCCAGCATTTT. Protein product: CASRSLGQGNQPQHF.

The sample holds one count of this clone. This chain connects TRBV19 to TRBJ1-1, with 9 bases lining up with TRBD1. The V gene end was trimmed by 4 bases and the J gene end by 4 bases; junction bases not matched to a gene: 19. The CDR3 consists of 19 residues. The germline V gene has CDR1 LNHDA and CDR2 SQIVND (reference sequence). CDR3 bases: TGTGCCAGTAGTACCCTTACAGGGGGCGCCGGGTTATTATTCACTGAAGCTTTCTTT. Amino acids: CASSTLTGGAGLLFTEAFF.

This rearrangement joins TRBV28 to TRBJ2-2; 7 nucleotides align to TRBD1. The CDR3 consists of 15 residues. With 6 bases clipped from V and 2 bases from J, the junction kept 6 bases outside the gene matches. Germline CDR1 reads MDHEN; CDR2 reads SYDVKM. As DNA, the CDR3 is TGTGCCAGCAGGAGGACAGGCCGTAACACCGGGGAGCTGTTTTTT. The encoded protein is CASRRTGRNTGELFF.

This clone was observed many times. The genes are TRBV6-4 and TRBJ2-1, with 7 bases identical to TRBD2. V was pared by 2 bases and J by 4 bases, with 8 bases of the junction left unmatched. Germline V gene data show CDR1 as MRHNA and CDR2 as SNTAGT. This CDR3 comprises 16 residues. The CDR3 region has the DNA TGTGCCAGCAGTGACGAGATAGCGGGCGGGTACAATGAGCAGTTCTTC. Residues: CASSDEIAGGYNEQFF.

V usage is TRBV5-5 and J usage is TRBJ2-3, with 7 nucleotides matching TRBD1. Trimming took 2 bases from V and 5 from J; bases not matched to a gene: 8. Germline CDR1 and CDR2: SGHKS and YYEKEE (reference sequence). This CDR3 has 15 residues. CDR3 in DNA: TGTGCCAGCAGCTTCACTGGGACAGAATTAGATACGCAGTATTTT. Protein sequence: CASSFTGTELDTQYF.

This sequence joins TRBV7-8 and TRBJ2-1; no definite D call. Trimming shortened V by 1 base and J by 6 bases, and 13 bases separated the two germline ends. CDR1 and CDR2 from the germline V gene are SGHVS and FQNEAQ. This CDR3 region has 15 residues. CDR3 protein: CASSLEPGWLNEQFF. CDR3 in DNA: TGTGCCAGCAGCTTAGAACCAGGCTGGCTCAATGAGCAGTTCTTC.

The J gene is TRBJ1-6, the V gene TRBV7-2; TRBD1 matches 8 bases. Per germline, CDR1 SGHTA and CDR2 FQGNSA. Trimming removed 1 base from V and 7 bases from J; junction bases left unmatched: 6. The CDR3 runs 16 residues. The CDR3 reads CASSLVPGGRNSPLHF. As DNA, the CDR3 is TGTGCCAGCAGCTTAGTCCCAGGGGGCAGAAATTCACCCCTCCACTTT.

V and J are TRBV11-2 and TRBJ2-2; D possibly corresponds to TRBD2 (5 bases). Trimming removed 5 bases from V and 3 bases from J, with 7 bases in between. The CDR3 contains 13 residues. Germline lookup yields CDR1 SGHAT and CDR2 FQNNGV. The CDR3 sequence: CASSRDYTGELFF. The CDR3 bases are TGTGCCAGCAGCCGGGATTACACCGGGGAGCTGTTTTTT.

The rearrangement joins TRBV24-1 to TRBJ2-2; D is uncertain. V gave up 5 bases and J gave up 0 bases, with 6 bases separating them. CDR1 and CDR2 (germline): KGHDR, SFDVKD. The CDR3 spans 14 residues. CDR3 bases: TGTGCCACCAGTGGAACAACGAACACCGGGGAGCTGTTTTTT. Residues: CATSGTTNTGELFF.

The chain recombines TRBV28 with TRBJ1-1; 9 bases align to TRBD1. Germline CDR1 is MDHEN and CDR2 is SYDVKM. This CDR3 has 14 amino acids. V was pared by 4 bases and J by 6 bases, with 6 bases of the junction left unmatched. For the CDR3, the DNA is TGTGCCAGCAGTTCGGACAGGGGTTACGCTGAAGCTTTCTTT. It is translated as CASSSDRGYAEAFF.

This chain links TRBV27 with TRBJ1-2; D gene ambiguous. The germline CDR1 and CDR2 sequences are MNHEY and SMNVEV (reference sequence). The V gene lost 8 bases and the J gene lost 2 bases, with 12 bases spanning the gap. The CDR3 is 13 amino acids. DNA of the CDR3: TGTGCCAGCTTCATCGGCGGAAACTATGGCTACACCTTC. This translates into CASFIGGNYGYTF.

The chain employs TRBV28 and TRBJ2-3; 14 bases fit TRBD2. Per germline, CDR1 MDHEN and CDR2 SYDVKM. The J segment lost 4 bases and the V segment lost 5 bases, leaving 11 bases of the junction unmatched. The CDR3 contains 18 residues. The CDR3 loop is CASSPQTGLAGVSDTQYF. CDR3 coding DNA: TGTGCCAGCAGTCCCCAAACGGGACTAGCGGGGGTCTCAGATACGCAGTATTTT.

The chain has TRBV3-1 (or the pseudogene TRBV3-2) and TRBJ2-1; 9 nucleotides align to TRBD2. The germline gives CDR1 LGHDT, CDR2 YNNKEL (reference sequence). This CDR3 comprises 15 residues. The junction had 8 bases not matched to a gene; V was cut back by 7 bases and J by 4 bases. CDR3 region: CASMSGGHAYNEQFF. The CDR3 region has the DNA TGTGCCAGCATGAGCGGGGGGCATGCTTACAATGAGCAGTTCTTC.

In regard to this clone: A single base separates this from a much larger clone, so it may be a read error. The chain is built from TRBV7-3 and TRBJ2-3, with TRBD2 identical over 8 bases. Germline CDR1 and CDR2: SGHTA and FQGTGA. Trimming at V came to 4 bases and at J to 2 bases, leaving 17 bases not matched to a gene. The CDR3 sequence is 19 residues long. CDR3 in amino acids: CASSSKGRLARRNTDTQYF. The DNA for the CDR3 is TGTGCCAGCAGCTCCAAGGGGAGACTAGCGAGGCGTAACACAGATACGCAGTATTTT.

This chain connects TRBV3-1 (or the pseudogene TRBV3-2) to TRBJ2-3; tentative D call: TRBD2 (7 bases). Trimming cost V 0 bases and J 5 bases, with 18 bases left between them. CDR1 and CDR2 (germline): LGHDT, YNNKEL (reference sequence). The CDR3 consists of 17 residues. The CDR3 bases are TGTGCCAGCAGCCAAGATGGGGGGGCTAGCGGTGTAGATACGCAGTATTTT. This gives the protein CASSQDGGASGVDTQYF.

The rearrangement uses TRBV5-5 and TRBJ1-5; unclear D gene. The CDR3 is 15 residues long. The ends were cut back, 4 bases at V and 2 bases at J, with 13 bases in the middle. The V gene's germline CDR1 is SGHKS and CDR2 YYEKEE (reference sequence). The CDR3 is CASSLILSGNQPQHF. The CDR3 DNA reads as TGTGCCAGCAGCCTAATATTGTCGGGCAATCAGCCCCAGCATTTT. The full variable domain, with the rest looked up from reference TRBV5-5 and TRBJ1-5, is DAGVTQSPTHLIKTRGQQVTLRCSPISGHKSVSWYQQVLGQGPQFIFQYYEKEERGRGNFPDRFSARQFPNYSSELNVNALLLGDSALYLCASSLILSGNQPQHFGDGTRLSIL.

The gene calls are TRBV5-1 and TRBJ1-1; 10 bases fit TRBD1. The CDR3 loop spans 16 amino acids. The junction had 13 bases not matched to a gene; V was cut back by 7 bases and J by 4 bases. Germline assignment: CDR1 SGHRS and CDR2 YFSETQ. DNA of the CDR3: TGCGCCAGCGGGACGACAGGGGGCGTTGGAGGCACTGAAGCTTTCTTT. Residues: CASGTTGGVGGTEAFF. The complete variable domain, with remaining parts taken from reference TRBV5-1 and TRBJ1-1, reads KAGVTQTPRYLIKTRGQQVTLSCSPISGHRSVSWYQQTPGQGLQFLFEYFSETQRNKGNFPGRFSGRQFSNSRSEMNVSTLELGDSALYLCASGTTGGVGGTEAFFGQGTRLTVV.

The chain couples TRBV7-9 to TRBJ1-4; 7 bases match TRBD1. V shed 5 bases and J 8 bases; nucleotides not matched to a gene: 5. The CDR3 extends over 13 amino acids. CDR1 and CDR2 (germline): SEHNR, FQNEAQ (reference sequence). CDR3 coding DNA: TGTGCCAGCAGCCGACTGGGACAGGAAAAACTGTTTTTT. This encodes CASSRLGQEKLFF.

The chain carries TRBV24-1 and TRBJ1-2, with D possibly being TRBD1 (6 bases). Germline V lookup: CDR1 KGHDR, CDR2 SFDVKD. This CDR3 has 13 amino acids. Trimming removed 9 bases from V and 8 bases from J, with 18 bases in between. CDR3 residues: CATRPGETKGYTF. Here the CDR3 DNA reads TGTGCCACCCGTCCAGGGGAAACAAAAGGCTACACCTTC.

This clone was observed a single time. The chain recombines TRBV10-3 with TRBJ2-2, with TRBD1 matching 9 bases. CDR3 length: 16 residues. CDR1 is ENHRY, CDR2 SYGVKD, per germline. V lost 8 bases, J lost 6 bases, and 13 bases stayed unmatched. The CDR3 nucleotides are TGTGCCATCTCGGGGGACAGGGATCATAGAGCCGGGGAGCTGTTTTTT. It is translated as CAISGDRDHRAGELFF.

The gene calls are TRBV7-9 and TRBJ2-1; D is perhaps TRBD2 (6 bases). The V end lost 1 base, the J end lost 0 bases, and 13 bases lay between the germline ends. Per germline, CDR1 SEHNR and CDR2 FQNEAQ (reference sequence). This CDR3 contains 17 residues. CDR3 protein: CASSLVGGGSSYNEQFF. The CDR3 DNA sequence: TGTGCCAGCAGCTTAGTTGGTGGGGGGAGCTCCTACAATGAGCAGTTCTTC.

This rearrangement joins TRBV19 to TRBJ1-4; 10 bases are a match to TRBD1. This CDR3 is built from 15 residues. Germline V gene sequence: CDR1 LNHDA, CDR2 SQIVND (reference sequence). J lost 7 bases, V lost 5 bases, and 7 bases had no gene match. The CDR3 sequence is CASSVSGQGFEKLFF. CDR3 coding DNA: TGTGCCAGTAGTGTTTCGGGACAGGGGTTTGAAAAACTGTTTTTT.